This TCR beta chain is from a study of control samples from healthy donors and cancer patients. Sequencing was performed with immunoSEQ multiplex PCR; in TCRdb, only in-frame clones are kept and a portion is missing. The sample records about 120,000 clones, 88% being singletons. Germline lookup yields CDR1 SGHDT and CDR2 YYEEEE. The CDR3 extends over 13 amino acids. The V end lost 2 bases, the J end lost 3 bases, and 9 bases lay between the germline ends. The sequence came from a woman aged 55-69 years with lung cancer. This chain connects TRBV5-6 to TRBJ2-7; tentative D call: TRBD1 (5 bases). The sequencing sample was made of PBMCs. CDR3 in amino acids: CASSLGADYEQYF. The CDR3, as DNA: TGTGCCAGCAGCTTAGGGGCAGACTACGAGCAGTACTTC.